A selection of T cell receptor beta chains follows, all from one sample in a study of shared clonotypes between healthy human individuals. The method was immunoSEQ multiplex PCR; TCRdb's version includes in-frame clones alone and lacks a portion of them. Of about 2 million clones listed, over 85% are singletons. Material for sequencing was naive CD4+ T cells sorted from blood. The receptors here all came from a young man in good health. Both conserved end residues are part of each CDR3. Size is omitted from some rows. Given values are once, few, many or a class for expanded clones.

TRBV5-1	NA	TRBJ2-3	CASSTLAGVDTQYF
TRBV6-5	NA	TRBJ2-2	CASSLPWGELFF
TRBV7-2	NA	TRBJ2-5	CASSTRTSGGETQYF
TRBV10-1	NA	TRBJ2-7	CASWGEREVDEQYF
TRBV7-9	NA	TRBJ2-2	CASSLSGAGELFF
TRBV29-1	NA	TRBJ1-1	CSVVRGRNTEAFF
TRBV27	NA	TRBJ2-1	CASQTGFGGNEQFF
TRBV11-2	NA	TRBJ1-1	CASSSQGLVNTEAFF
TRBV5-4	NA	TRBJ1-1	CASTPGGVHTEAFF
TRBV5-1	NA	TRBJ2-7	CASSYSAIGQGVYEQYF
TRBV18	NA	TRBJ2-1	CASSPGTGFYNEQFF
TRBV6-5	NA	TRBJ1-5	CASRRTGEDPQHF
TRBV6-1	NA	TRBJ2-5	CASSSQTTGLETQYF
TRBV7-6	NA	TRBJ2-3	CASSPGGLRGRTDTQYF
TRBV6-5	NA	TRBJ2-7	CASSYRTDYEQYF
TRBV9	NA	TRBJ1-6	CASQGANSPLHF
TRBV7-2	NA	TRBJ2-5	CASRRGVGETQYF
TRBV9	NA	TRBJ2-5	CASSGGTSGANQETQYF
TRBV11-2	NA	TRBJ1-2	CASSLGRGYGYTF
TRBV10-3	NA	TRBJ1-5	CAISDRPGDSNQPQHF
TRBV7-2	NA	TRBJ1-4	CASSPRGGRDTRKLFF
TRBV5-6	NA	TRBJ2-7	CASSFLSDSSYEQYF
TRBV7-2	few	TRBJ2-5	CASSLIGRGEQETQYF
TRBV6-5	NA	TRBJ1-2	CASSYGGQGYTF
TRBV28	NA	TRBJ1-1	CASSLWWTLLENTEAFF
TRBV11-2	NA	TRBJ2-7	CASSLDVNSYEQYF
TRBV27	NA	TRBJ1-2	CASRRTGGKVGYTF
TRBV5-1	NA	TRBJ2-3	CASSPGTSGTDTQYF
TRBV10-1	NA	TRBJ2-2	CASSAGQARELFF
TRBV30	NA	TRBJ2-5	CAWRRSPGQETQYF